A selection of T cell receptor beta chains follows, all from one sample in a study of PD-1 blockade in classical Hodgkin lymphoma. The repertoire was sequenced with immunoSEQ multiplex PCR; TCRdb's copy has only in-frame clones and lacks some. The table has fewer than 25,000 clones, more than 80% seen once. The sample was peripheral blood mononuclear cells (PBMCs), taken before the second cycle of nivolumab. These receptors were collected from a human donor with classical Hodgkin lymphoma. The CDR3 runs from the conserved cysteine through the conserved F or W. A D gene is named only where the DNA matches it firmly. Only some rows state a clone size, as once, few, many or a class for expanded clones.

NA	once	TRBV19	TRBJ2-3	CASSIWSEGDTQYF	TGTGCCAGTAGTATTTGGTCCGAGGGAGATACGCAGTATTTT
TRBD1	NA	TRBV4-3	TRBJ1-2	CASSQEGTASLYGYTF	TGCGCCAGCAGCCAAGAGGGGACAGCCTCTCTCTATGGCTACACCTTC
NA	NA	TRBV5-6	TRBJ1-2	CASSSTITNYGYTF	TGTGCCAGCAGCTCGACAATCACTAACTATGGCTACACCTTC
NA	NA	TRBV5-1	TRBJ2-5	CASSLVQGSETQYF	TGCGCCAGCAGCTTGGTGCAGGGTTCAGAGACCCAGTACTTC
NA	few	TRBV10-3	TRBJ2-2	CAINRSWRTGELFF	TGTGCCATCAATCGATCCTGGAGGACCGGGGAGCTGTTTTTT
NA	few	TRBV18	TRBJ2-7	CASSPTGYEQYF	TGTGCCAGCTCACCAACAGGCTACGAGCAGTACTTC
NA	NA	TRBV21-1	TRBJ2-2	CASRMGVETSGWADGIPGELFF	NA
NA	NA	TRBV12-5	TRBJ2-3	CASGLQIGGTDTQYF	TGTGCTAGTGGTTTGCAGATTGGAGGCACAGATACGCAGTATTTT
TRBD2	NA	TRBV7-2	TRBJ2-7	CASSRTSGGDSYEQYF	TGTGCCAGCAGCCGAACCAGCGGGGGGGACTCCTACGAGCAGTACTTC
TRBD1	NA	TRBV19	TRBJ2-7	CASTRIPGQGADEQYF	TGTGCCAGTACCCGGATACCGGGACAGGGGGCCGACGAGCAGTACTTC
TRBD1	NA	TRBV4-2	TRBJ1-6	CASSQGQGANSPLHF	TGTGCCAGCAGCCAAGGGCAGGGGGCGAATTCACCCCTCCACTTT
NA	NA	TRBV7-2	TRBJ1-1	CASSLAALNTEAFF	TGTGCCAGCAGCTTAGCCGCATTGAACACTGAAGCTTTCTTT
NA	few	TRBV4-2	TRBJ1-3	CASSPSGPSSGNTIYF	TGTGCCAGCAGTCCCTCCGGACCGAGCTCTGGAAACACCATATATTTT
NA	NA	TRBV18	TRBJ1-1	CASSPKEGTEAFF	TGTGCCAGCTCACCAAAGGAGGGCACTGAAGCTTTCTTT
NA	NA	TRBV7-2	TRBJ1-1	CASSFYGTTGTEAFF	TGTGCCAGCAGCTTTTACGGGACTACAGGCACTGAAGCTTTCTTT
NA	NA	TRBV19	TRBJ1-1	CASRFGHNTEAFF	TGTGCCAGTAGATTCGGGCACAACACTGAAGCTTTCTTT
TRBD2	NA	TRBV7-2	TRBJ2-5	CASSFGGGETQYF	TGTGCCAGCAGCTTCGGCGGGGGGGAGACCCAGTACTTC
TRBD2	NA	TRBV7-9	TRBJ2-5	CASSLVAGGGETQYF	TGTGCCAGCAGCTTAGTAGCGGGGGGCGGGGAGACCCAGTACTTC
NA	NA	TRBV5-1	TRBJ1-6	CASSRRQDNSPLHF	TGCGCCAGCAGCCGTCGACAGGATAATTCACCCCTCCACTTT
NA	NA	TRBV27	TRBJ2-7	CASSLEYEQYF	TGTGCCAGCAGTTTAGAGTACGAGCAGTACTTC
NA	NA	TRBV29-1	TRBJ1-1	CSVNSNTEAFF	TGCAGCGTAAACAGCAACACTGAAGCTTTCTTT
TRBD2	NA	TRBV12-5	TRBJ2-7	CASGLVVAGAPVGQYF	TGTGCTAGTGGTTTGGTAGTAGCGGGGGCCCCTGTCGGGCAGTACTTC
TRBD2	NA	TRBV5-4	TRBJ2-5	CASSLALSGRRRETQYF	TGTGCCAGCAGCTTGGCCCTTAGCGGGAGGCGGCGAGAGACCCAGTACTTC
NA	NA	TRBV9	TRBJ1-2	CASSVVEDSHYGYTF	TGTGCCAGCAGCGTAGTAGAGGACAGTCACTATGGCTACACCTTC
TRBD1	NA	TRBV7-2	TRBJ2-7	CASSFRTGEGEQYF	TGTGCCAGCAGCTTCAGGACAGGTGAGGGAGAGCAGTACTTC
NA	NA	TRBV29-1	TRBJ2-2	CSVVGTVYTGELFF	TGCAGCGTTGTCGGGACGGTTTACACCGGGGAGCTGTTTTTT
TRBD1	few	TRBV6-5	TRBJ1-6	CASSYSRDRVVPLHF	TGTGCCAGCAGTTACTCCCGGGACAGGGTGGTGCCCCTCCACTTT
NA	NA	TRBV15	TRBJ2-2	CATSRVAPGTGELFF	TGTGCCACCAGCAGAGTAGCTCCCGGCACCGGGGAGCTGTTTTTT
NA	NA	TRBV2	TRBJ2-2	CASSVSGNGGELFF	TGTGCCAGCAGTGTGAGCGGCAATGGCGGGGAGCTGTTTTTT
NA	NA	TRBV14	TRBJ2-3	CASSHRGGGLTDTQYF	TGTGCCAGCAGCCACCGTGGGGGAGGACTTACAGATACGCAGTATTTT
TRBD1	NA	TRBV2	TRBJ2-7	CASSRSRDRASHEQYF	TGTGCCAGCAGCAGATCCCGGGACAGGGCCTCCCACGAGCAGTACTTC
TRBD1	NA	TRBV2	TRBJ1-2	CASSKDRGAFGLGGGYTF	TGTGCCAGCAGTAAAGACAGGGGTGCGTTCGGGCTAGGTGGTGGCTACACCTTC
NA	NA	TRBV5-5	TRBJ2-1	CASSLVRGNYNEQFF	TGTGCCAGCAGCTTGGTTAGGGGAAACTACAATGAGCAGTTCTTC
NA	NA	TRBV6-5	TRBJ2-2	CASSHSNTGELFF	TGTGCCAGCAGTCATTCGAACACCGGGGAGCTGTTTTTT
TRBD2	NA	TRBV2	TRBJ2-2	CASSGFRGTSDTGELFF	TGTGCCAGCAGTGGATTTAGGGGGACTAGCGACACCGGGGAGCTGTTTTTT
NA	NA	TRBV5-1	TRBJ2-6	CASSLGSLPGANVLTF	TGCGCCAGCAGCTTAGGCTCCCTCCCGGGGGCCAACGTCCTGACTTTC
TRBD2	NA	TRBV7-2	TRBJ2-1	CASSLGPGGGLYNEQFF	TGTGCCAGCAGCTTAGGGCCCGGGGGGGGACTCTACAATGAGCAGTTCTTC
NA	NA	TRBV4-2	TRBJ2-3	CASSQFMGDTQYF	TGTGCCAGCAGCCAATTCATGGGGGATACGCAGTATTTT
NA	NA	TRBV6-5	TRBJ1-2	CASSYSGVGYTF	TGTGCCAGCAGTTACTCGGGGGTTGGCTACACCTTC
NA	NA	TRBV5-6	TRBJ1-6	CASSLYGGPQNSPLHF	TGTGCCAGCAGCTTGTACGGAGGGCCCCAAAATTCACCCCTCCACTTT
NA	NA	TRBV18	TRBJ2-7	CASSPNAGQYEQYF	TGTGCCAGCTCACCAAACGCAGGTCAATACGAGCAGTACTTC
TRBD2	NA	TRBV4-3	TRBJ2-3	CASSQIVGAGVGDTQYF	TGCGCCAGCAGCCAAATTGTAGGAGCGGGAGTCGGAGATACGCAGTATTTT
NA	NA	TRBV7-3	TRBJ2-7	CASSLYPGSEQYF	TGTGCCAGCAGCTTATATCCGGGTTCCGAGCAGTACTTC
TRBD1	NA	TRBV7-3	TRBJ1-1	CASSRTGGQAFF	TGTGCCAGCAGCAGGACAGGGGGCCAAGCTTTCTTT
TRBD1	NA	TRBV4-3	TRBJ2-7	CASSREARGYEQYF	TGCGCCAGCAGCCGAGAAGCCAGGGGGTACGAGCAGTACTTC
TRBD1	NA	TRBV6-6	TRBJ1-2	CASSPGGGYGYTF	TGTGCCAGCAGCCCAGGGGGGGGCTATGGCTACACCTTC
TRBD1	NA	TRBV19	TRBJ2-3	CASTKTGATDTQYF	TGTGCCAGTACTAAGACAGGGGCGACGGATACGCAGTATTTT
TRBD1	once	TRBV4-1	TRBJ1-5	CASSQVYRGLKANQPQHF	TGCGCCAGCAGCCAAGTTTACAGGGGCCTCAAAGCCAATCAGCCCCAGCATTTT
NA	NA	TRBV9	TRBJ2-3	CASNGLGGSGDTQYF	TGTGCCAGCAACGGTTTAGGCGGGTCGGGGGATACGCAGTATTTT
NA	medium-sized	TRBV5-4	TRBJ1-5	CASSPLGDVSNQPQHF	TGTGCCAGCAGCCCGCTTGGGGACGTTAGCAATCAGCCCCAGCATTTT
TRBD1	NA	TRBV2	TRBJ1-1	CASRRQGALNTEAFF	TGTGCCAGCAGAAGACAGGGGGCCCTAAACACTGAAGCTTTCTTT
NA	few	TRBV27	TRBJ1-2	CASSSLGLDGYTF	TGTGCCAGCAGTTCTCTCGGCCTGGATGGCTACACCTTC
NA	NA	TRBV7-2	TRBJ2-1	CASSRVGGGLSNEQFF	TGTGCCAGCAGCCGCGTAGGGGGGGGCCTCAGCAATGAGCAGTTCTTC
NA	NA	TRBV28	TRBJ1-2	CASRSGSLGLYGYTF	TGTGCCAGCCGTTCAGGGTCCCTGGGCCTCTATGGCTACACCTTC
NA	NA	TRBV6-1	TRBJ1-6	CASSGLSYNSPLHF	TGTGCCAGCAGTGGACTCTCCTATAATTCACCCCTCCACTTT